The rows below give T cell receptor beta chains drawn from one sample of a study of OX40 agonist ivuxolimab in advanced cancers. The repertoire was sequenced with immunoSEQ multiplex PCR; TCRdb's copy has only in-frame clones and lacks some. The sample lists around 46,000 clones, about 91% occurring once. The sample in question was CD4+ or CD8+ T cells sorted from blood, obtained in a trial of the OX40 agonist ivuxolimab. The receptors come from an adult with an advanced solid tumor such as melanoma, head and neck, liver or kidney cancer. Both conserved end residues are part of each CDR3. The D gene is left open where the match is weak. A clone size is listed for some rows: how often the clone was seen (once, few, many), or a class if it is expanded.

NA 17 NA TRBJ1-4 TRBV5-5 TGTGCCAGCAGCTTGGATGCCAGGACAAGGGTGTTTGAAAAACTGTTTTTT CASSLDARTRVFEKLFF
TRBD1 16 NA TRBJ2-1 TRBV9 TGTGCCAGCAGCGTAGGTGGACAGGGGGCTGGTAATGAGCAGTTCTTC CASSVGGQGAGNEQFF
NA 11 NA TRBJ2-7 TRBV6-6 TGTGCCAGCAGTTACGCCTACGAGCAGTACTTC CASSYAYEQYF
TRBD2 14 NA TRBJ2-7 TRBV6-6 TGTGCCAGCAACAAGGGACTAGCGGGAGGAGAGCAGTACTTC CASNKGLAGGEQYF
TRBD1 16 NA TRBJ2-1 TRBV7-9 TGTGCCAGCAGCCCCGGGACAGGGGGCTCCTACAATGAGCAGTTCTTC CASSPGTGGSYNEQFF
NA 15 NA TRBJ1-3 TRBV28 TGTGCCAGCAGTTTAGGTTCGACCTCTGGAAACACCATATATTTT CASSLGSTSGNTIYF
NA 13 NA TRBJ2-1 TRBV25-1 TGTGCCAGCATATGGGGGAGGTACAATGAGCAGTTCTTC CASIWGRYNEQFF
NA 20 NA TRBJ2-7 TRBV21-1 TGTGCCAGCAGCATCCCGCGGACCGGGGGAGGTAGCGGGGACTCCTACGAGCAGTACTTC CASSIPRTGGGSGDSYEQYF
NA 15 once TRBJ1-5 TRBV6-6 TGTGCCAGCAGTTACTCGGTGGGGGGGAATCAGCCCCAGCATTTT CASSYSVGGNQPQHF
TRBD2 14 NA TRBJ2-1 TRBV27 TGTGCCAGCAGTAGCGGGAGAGGCCACAATGAGCAGTTCTTC CASSSGRGHNEQFF
TRBD1 16 NA TRBJ2-7 TRBV6-6 TGTGCCAGCAGTTACCCCCCGGGACAGGCTTTGGACGAGCAGTACTTC CASSYPPGQALDEQYF
NA 16 NA TRBJ1-5 TRBV6-1 TGTGCCAGCAGTGTTGGTCAACCTTGGGGTAATCAGCCCCAGCATTTT CASSVGQPWGNQPQHF
TRBD1 17 NA TRBJ2-2 TRBV28 TGTGCCAGCAGTTTCGTACAGGGGGCGTCGAACACCGGGGAGCTGTTTTTT CASSFVQGASNTGELFF
NA 20 NA TRBJ1-6 TRBV14 TGTGCCAGCAGCCACAAGATGGTGGGTCAGGGTAGCTCCTATAATTCACCCCTCCACTTT CASSHKMVGQGSSYNSPLHF
NA 13 NA TRBJ2-1 TRBV5-1 TGCGCCAGCAGCTTCCAACCCCTGGCCGAGCAGTTCTTC CASSFQPLAEQFF
NA 12 NA TRBJ1-1 TRBV6-1 TGTGCCAGCAGTGAACAAACAGTTGAAGCTTTCTTT CASSEQTVEAFF
TRBD2 16 NA TRBJ2-2 TRBV19 TGTGCCAGTAGTATAGTTGGACTAGCCTCCACCGGGGAGCTGTTTTTT CASSIVGLASTGELFF
TRBD1 18 NA TRBJ2-1 TRBV5-1 TGCGCCAGCAGCCTAGGGACAGGGATGGGGGTAGGTAGGGATGAGCAGTTCTTC CASSLGTGMGVGRDEQFF
TRBD1 19 once TRBJ1-3 TRBV7-6 TGTGCCAGCAGCTTAGCCCGATATGCAGGACAGGGTGAAGGAAACACCATATATTTT CASSLARYAGQGEGNTIYF
TRBD1 13 NA TRBJ2-7 TRBV2 TGTGCCAGCAGTGAAGCTCCGGGACAGGAGCAGTACTTC CASSEAPGQEQYF
TRBD2 19 NA TRBJ2-2 TRBV7-9 TGTGCCAGCAGCTCCGAGCCCCTACTAGCGGCTACGAACACCGGGGAGCTGTTTTTT CASSSEPLLAATNTGELFF
NA 14 NA TRBJ2-7 TRBV4-2 TGTGCCAGCAGCCAAGAGGACAGAACCTACGAGCAGTACTTC CASSQEDRTYEQYF
TRBD1 14 NA TRBJ1-1 TRBV29-1 TGCAGCGTTTGCTCCGGGACAGCGAACACTGAAGCTTTCTTT CSVCSGTANTEAFF
TRBD2 16 NA TRBJ2-2 TRBV7-9 TGTGCCAGCAGCTTATCGGGGAGGGTGGACACCGGGGAGCTGTTTTTT CASSLSGRVDTGELFF
NA 16 NA TRBJ2-1 TRBV21-1 TGTGCCAGCAGCAAAGAGGACACGGAGCCTTACAATGAGCAGTTCTTC CASSKEDTEPYNEQFF
TRBD1 18 NA TRBJ2-5 TRBV7-9 TGTGCCAGCAGCCCCTGGGGACAGGGTGTAAATTCCCAAGAGACCCAGTACTTC CASSPWGQGVNSQETQYF
TRBD2 16 NA TRBJ2-3 TRBV9 TGTGCCAGCAGCTCCCACGGGGGGACTAGCACAGATACGCAGTATTTT CASSSHGGTSTDTQYF
TRBD1 14 NA TRBJ1-4 TRBV4-1 TGCGCCAGCCGTACGCGTGACAGGGCTGAAAAACTGTTTTTT CASRTRDRAEKLFF
NA 14 few TRBJ2-4 TRBV4-1 TGCGCCAGCAGCCAAGAAAACGGGGGCCCAGGAGTTTACTTC CASSQENGGPGVYF
TRBD1 16 NA TRBJ1-2 TRBV4-1 TGCGCCAGCAGCCTAGGGCGGGACAGGGCTCCCTATGGCTACACCTTC CASSLGRDRAPYGYTF
NA 13 NA TRBJ2-1 TRBV4-1 TGCGCCAGCAGCCTCTCCCCTCTGAACCGGCAGTTCTTC CASSLSPLNRQFF